What follows are 28 T cell receptor beta chains derived from one specimen sequenced in a study of cytomegalovirus exposure and HLA in healthy donors (dated by TCRdb to 2016 to 2017). The library was obtained by the immunoSEQ multiplex PCR assay. For the multiplex PCR, a mixture combining 60 forward primers for TCR Vbeta segments and 13 reverse primers for TCR Jbeta segments was used. Here the immuneACCESS table is served through TCRdb, limited to in-frame sequences with V and J called. Missing clones are a known gap in these copies; in checked studies unresolved V genes cover under half, and the rest lacks a known reason. For this sample the table gives roughly 200,000 clones, of which approximately 85% were detected only once. Approximately 2.2% of the sample comes from the top ten. What was sequenced was PBMCs. The receptors were sampled from a woman in her forties or fifties in good health and CMV-seronegative.

This chain links TRBV5-1 with TRBJ2-1; 11 bases map to TRBD2. Germline V gene data show CDR1 as SGHRS and CDR2 as YFSETQ. This CDR3 has 15 amino acids. With 2 bases clipped from V and 9 bases from J, the junction kept 7 bases outside the gene matches. The CDR3 region is CASSLVAGGKGEQFF. CDR3 nucleotides: TGCGCCAGCAGCTTAGTAGCGGGAGGGAAGGGTGAGCAGTTCTTC.

This chain joins TRBV10-1 and TRBJ2-3; 8 bases are shared with TRBD2. The germline V gene encodes CDR1 WNHNN and CDR2 SYGVQD (reference sequence). With 2 bases clipped from V and 3 bases from J, the junction kept 10 bases outside the gene matches. The CDR3 loop spans 17 amino acids. DNA for the CDR3: TGCGCCAGCAGTGAGCCGGGACTAGGGTATGGGACAGATACGCAGTATTTT. This encodes CASSEPGLGYGTDTQYF.

This clone has just one count. The V and J genes are TRBV5-4 and TRBJ2-5; 7 bases align to TRBD1. CDR3 size: 15 residues. CDR1 SGHNT and CDR2 YYREEE come from the germline V gene (reference sequence). V lost 4 bases and J lost 0; bases outside the gene matches: 6. The CDR3 DNA follows: TGTGCCAGCAGCGGCCGGGACAGCTACCAAGAGACCCAGTACTTC. Amino acid sequence: CASSGRDSYQETQYF.

The sample holds one count of this clone. The sample carries other DNA sequences with the same CDR3. The gene calls are TRBV6-1 and TRBJ1-2; D not resolved. V lost 3 bases to trimming and J lost 11 bases, with 19 bases between them. Germline CDR1 reads MNHNS; CDR2 reads SASEGT. The CDR3 consists of 14 residues. CDR3 bases: TGTGCCAGCAGTGATCCGGAATGGCTAGGTGGTTACACCTTC. This codes for CASSDPEWLGGYTF.

The chain joins TRBV11-2 to TRBJ2-1, with 8 nucleotides matching TRBD2. The CDR3 is 15 amino acids. Trimming cost V 1 base and J 6 bases; bases outside gene matches: 5. Germline-derived CDR1 and CDR2 are SGHAT and FQNNGV. The CDR3 is CASSLGGTRLNEQFF. The CDR3 bases are TGTGCCAGCAGCTTAGGAGGGACTAGACTCAATGAGCAGTTCTTC.

J is TRBJ2-7 and V is TRBV6-1; the match to TRBD2 covers 7 bases. Germline CDR1 is MNHNS and CDR2 is SASEGT. The CDR3 covers 16 residues. The ends lost 3 bases at V and 5 bases at J; junction bases unmatched: 13. CDR3 amino acids: CASSDPLAEVRDEQYF. In nucleotides, the CDR3 is TGTGCCAGCAGTGATCCCCTAGCGGAAGTAAGAGACGAGCAGTACTTC.

This clone came up once. The J gene is TRBJ2-7, the V gene TRBV5-4; D is possibly TRBD2 (5 bases). Trimming pared 3 bases from V and 4 bases from J, leaving 23 bases between. This CDR3 region has 17 residues. Germline lookup yields CDR1 SGHNT and CDR2 YYREEE (reference sequence). Here the CDR3 reads CASSSSLGGPVGYEQYF. Written as DNA, the CDR3 is TGTGCCAGCAGCTCCTCCCTCGGCGGGCCCGTGGGGTACGAGCAGTACTTC.

Turning to this clone: Mismatch with germline at one junction end may stem from a read error. This chain uses TRBV27 with TRBJ2-3; maybe TRBD1 (5 bases). The CDR3 contains 15 residues. Germline V gene data show CDR1 as MNHEY and CDR2 as SMNVEV (reference sequence). The CDR3 spells CAGSLRTGSTDTQYF. The CDR3 coding sequence is TGTGCCGGCAGTTTACGAACAGGAAGCACAGATACGCAGTATTTT.

The chain combines TRBV19 with TRBJ1-2; a weak D match, TRBD1 (6 bases). Trimming removed 4 bases at V and 6 bases at J, with 15 bases between. The CDR3 runs 14 residues. The V gene's germline CDR1 is LNHDA and CDR2 SQIVND (reference sequence). CDR3 in DNA: TGTGCCAGTAGTACCCCTCGGACAGTCCATGGCTACACCTTC. Translating gives CASSTPRTVHGYTF.

The genes are TRBV7-2 and TRBJ2-3; 7 nucleotides agree with TRBD1. The CDR3 runs 15 residues. The germline V gene has CDR1 SGHTA and CDR2 FQGNSA. J was trimmed by 1 base and V by 1 base; bases with no gene match: 2. The CDR3 DNA sequence: TGTGCCAGCAGCTTAGACAGGGGTGGCACAGATACGCAGTATTTT. Amino acid sequence: CASSLDRGGTDTQYF.

This sequence joins TRBV7-9 and TRBJ1-2, with TRBD1 identical over 9 bases. The CDR3 length is 15 residues. From germline, CDR1 is SEHNR and CDR2 FQNEAQ (reference sequence). Germline trimming cut 4 bases from V and 2 bases from J; bases unmatched to any gene: 5. CDR3 nucleotide sequence: TGTGCCAGCAGCTCTACCGGGACAGGGAACTATGGCTACACCTTC. Encoded protein: CASSSTGTGNYGYTF.

This clone was detected once. CDR3 amino acids: CASSESITREANNEQFF. The DNA of the CDR3 is TGCGCCAGCAGTGAGTCAATTACGAGGGAAGCGAACAATGAGCAGTTCTTC. The chain uses TRBV10-1 and TRBJ2-1; weak D call: TRBD2 (5 bases). The CDR3 extends over 17 amino acids. Germline CDR1 WNHNN, CDR2 SYGVQD (reference sequence). V lost 0 bases and J 5 bases, leaving 17 bases between the germline ends.

This rearrangement joins TRBV28 to TRBJ1-1, with 8 bases matching TRBD1. V shed 4 bases and J 10 bases; nucleotides not matched to a gene: 8. CDR3 length equals 13 residues. Germline CDR1 is MDHEN and CDR2 is SYDVKM. CDR3 coding DNA: TGTGCCAGCAGTTCCCAGGGGGCACGTGGAGCTTTCTTT. Its translation is CASSSQGARGAFF.

CDR3 DNA sequence: TGTGCCAGCGCTAGGACTAGCGGGAGCACAGATACGCAGTATTTT. Translating it yields CASARTSGSTDTQYF. The chain links TRBV18 to TRBJ2-3; TRBD2 matches 11 bases. Germline V CDR1 and CDR2: KGHSH, LQKENI. The junction had 4 bases not matched to a gene; V was cut back by 8 bases and J by 0 bases. This CDR3 comprises 15 residues.

The V call is TRBV5-1, the J call TRBJ2-1; D is possibly TRBD1 (5 bases). Trimming removed 6 bases from V and 5 bases from J, with 18 bases in between. CDR1 and CDR2 from the germline V gene are SGHRS and YFSETQ. This CDR3 is built from 15 residues. CDR3 nucleotide sequence: TGCGCCAGCAACCCCCTGGCAGGGTCAAACAATGAGCAGTTCTTC. It specifies CASNPLAGSNNEQFF.

Details on this clone: Additional DNA sequences in this sample encode the identical CDR3. This chain links TRBV19 with TRBJ2-7; a weak D match, TRBD1 (6 bases). V gave up 1 base and J gave up 0 bases, with 7 bases separating them. CDR1 and CDR2 from the germline V gene are LNHDA and SQIVND (reference sequence). The CDR3 is made up of 14 amino acids. The CDR3 sequence: CASSIGTASYEQYF. The DNA of the CDR3 is TGTGCCAGTAGTATAGGGACAGCCTCCTACGAGCAGTACTTC.

This clone has only a few counts. The chain links TRBV28 to TRBJ2-7; 9 bases map to TRBD2. V gave up 6 bases and J gave up 3 bases; unmatched junction bases: 9. Germline V gene lookup returns CDR1 MDHEN and CDR2 SYDVKM. The CDR3 extends over 15 amino acids. In DNA form, the CDR3 reads TGTGCCAGCAGAGAAGCCCTAGCGGGGATCTACGAGCAGTACTTC. Its translation: CASREALAGIYEQYF.

This chain links TRBV2 with TRBJ2-7; 15 bases line up with TRBD2. V lost 5 bases to trimming and J lost 3 bases; unmatched junction nucleotides: 5. This CDR3 region has 16 residues. Germline CDR1 reads SNHLY; CDR2 reads FYNNEI. The CDR3 sequence is CASSLRTSGRGYEQYF. The DNA of the CDR3 is TGTGCCAGCAGTCTTCGGACTAGCGGGAGGGGCTACGAGCAGTACTTC.

The CDR3 loop reads CASSEALGGQTYEQYF. CDR3 in DNA: TGTGCCAGCAGTGAAGCGCTTGGAGGGCAAACCTACGAGCAGTACTTC. The gene calls are TRBV2 and TRBJ2-7, with a possible D match to TRBD2 (6 bases). The CDR3 is 16 amino acids. Trimming stripped 0 bases from V and 2 bases from J, with 14 bases between. Germline V gives CDR1 SNHLY, CDR2 FYNNEI.

The chain carries TRBV28 and TRBJ1-2, with D possibly being TRBD1 (6 bases). Per the germline V gene, CDR1 is MDHEN and CDR2 is SYDVKM. V lost 3 bases to trimming and J lost 3 bases, with 8 bases between them. This CDR3 is 13 amino acids long. The CDR3 DNA reads as TGTGCCAGCAGTTTTGGACAGCACTATGGCTACACCTTC. Its translation is CASSFGQHYGYTF.

The chain combines TRBV5-1 with TRBJ2-5; the D gene is possibly TRBD2 (6 bases). This CDR3 has 14 residues. V was cut by 4 bases and J by 3 bases, with 13 bases left in between. From germline, CDR1 is SGHRS and CDR2 YFSETQ. The CDR3 DNA follows: TGCGCCAGCAGCGGCGGGAACCCGGAAGAGACCCAGTACTTC. It specifies CASSGGNPEETQYF. Full variable domain (outside the CDR3, taken from reference TRBV5-1 and TRBJ2-5): KAGVTQTPRYLIKTRGQQVTLSCSPISGHRSVSWYQQTPGQGLQFLFEYFSETQRNKGNFPGRFSGRQFSNSRSEMNVSTLELGDSALYLCASSGGNPEETQYFGPGTRLLVL.

The chain links TRBV7-9 to TRBJ2-1, with TRBD1 matching over 8 bases. The CDR3 is 15 amino acids. CDR1 is SEHNR, CDR2 FQNEAQ, per germline (reference sequence). V was pared by 5 bases and J by 8 bases, with 11 bases of the junction left unmatched. The CDR3 bases are TGTGCCAGCAGCCCGCGGACAGGGAGGAGTGATGAGCAGTTCTTC. Residues: CASSPRTGRSDEQFF.

This rearrangement joins TRBV28 to TRBJ1-2; TRBD1 agrees at 10 bases. Per germline, CDR1 MDHEN and CDR2 SYDVKM. Losses at the gene ends were 6 bases for V and 5 bases for J; bases not matched to a gene: 3. CDR3 length: 13 amino acids. The chain's CDR3 is CASSTGQGYGYTF. The CDR3 DNA sequence: TGTGCCAGCAGCACGGGACAGGGGTATGGCTACACCTTC.

The V and J genes are TRBV29-1 and TRBJ1-1, with 9 positions matching TRBD1. The CDR3 covers 11 residues. V dropped 2 bases and J dropped 11; count of bases not matched to a gene: 3. Germline lookup yields CDR1 SQVTM and CDR2 ANQGSEA. The CDR3 sequence is CSVELGTGAFF. The DNA for the CDR3 is TGCAGCGTTGAACTCGGGACAGGGGCTTTCTTT.

The chain is built from TRBV20-1 and TRBJ2-3; no definite D call. This CDR3 is 11 amino acids long. V was trimmed by 6 bases and J by 3 bases, leaving 7 bases between them. Germline assignment: CDR1 DFQATT and CDR2 SNEGSKA (reference sequence). The CDR3: CSAPPTDTQYF. The CDR3 DNA reads TGCAGTGCCCCCCCTACAGATACGCAGTATTTT.

This sequence joins TRBV5-1 and TRBJ2-2, with D possibly being TRBD2 (5 bases). Germline assignment: CDR1 SGHRS and CDR2 YFSETQ. V was pared by 1 base and J by 4 bases, with 8 bases between. This CDR3 comprises 14 residues. CDR3 bases: TGCGCCAGCAGCTTGCAACTAGGCACCGGGGAGCTGTTTTTT. Protein sequence: CASSLQLGTGELFF.

The chain combines TRBV7-2 with TRBJ1-1, with 8 bases lining up with TRBD1. The germline CDR1 and CDR2 sequences are SGHTA and FQGNSA. Trimming removed 1 base from V and 1 base from J; junction bases left unmatched: 2. There are 15 residues in the CDR3. The CDR3 DNA is TGTGCCAGCAGCTTAGGGACAGGGACGAACACTGAAGCTTTCTTT. Translated, it gives CASSLGTGTNTEAFF.

The CDR3 protein is CASSSFGLATDTQYF. CDR3 DNA sequence: TGTGCCAGCAGTTCCTTCGGATTAGCCACAGATACGCAGTATTTT. This chain joins TRBV6-5 and TRBJ2-3; D call uncertain. Trimming shortened V by 4 bases and J by 2 bases, and 13 bases separated the two germline ends. This CDR3 has 15 residues. Germline V gene sequence: CDR1 MNHEY, CDR2 SVGAGI.